The present T cell receptor (beta chain) was sequenced within a study of metastatic and nonmetastatic thyroid tumors. Notes on the study in general: It was reportedly found that TCR beta diversity was significantly higher in malignant thyroid tumors than in benign nodules, a difference seen in both blood and tumor samples.

Original processing methods: A distant-metastasis classifier for papillary thyroid cancer was built using CDR3 differences across clinicopathological groups. TCRdb re-called the PCR reads via MiXCR. The V and J calls, along with clone size, are taken from TCRdb and not from the paper's own processing. Among about 15,000 clones, around 25% were seen once, and the ten largest hold over 9.5%. This clone showed up many times. Antigen unknown. Every patient was untreated before thyroid surgery. Germline V gene data show CDR1 as MDHEN and CDR2 as SYDVKM. J lost 2 bases, V lost 5 bases, and 9 bases had no gene match. The CDR3 totals 16 residues.

Sequencing was done on a sample of tumor tissue. The chain has TRBV28 and TRBJ1-3; 7 bases align to TRBD1. This sequence originates from a female donor with papillary thyroid cancer or a benign thyroid nodule (not recorded which). Some clones in this sample may be carry-over from other donors' samples. This CDR3 is CASSSLDRLPGNTIYF. CDR3 nucleotide sequence: TGTGCCAGCAGTAGCTTGGACAGGCTTCCTGGAAACACCATATATTTT.